The T cell receptor beta chain under discussion was sequenced for a study of CD8+ T cells in alopecia areata. Whole-study results and caveats: Baseline CD8+ expansion's link to response remains uncertain, as there was one nonresponder. Among the top 100, expanded CD8+ clones were significantly decreased by tofacitinib, as was scalp clonality.

Isolated RNA was reverse transcribed into cDNA used as the sequencing template. Measured with immunoSEQ multiplex PCR; TCRdb has only the in-frame clones, and not every one. The sample yields about 220,000 clones, around three fifths seen once. This clone was seen a few times. Its antigen is unknown. The CDR3 runs 16 residues. CDR1 and CDR2 (germline): ENHRY, SYGVKD. Trimming cost V 2 bases and J 0 bases; bases outside gene matches: 7. Stated treatment: oral pan-JAK inhibitor, 5-10 mg twice daily. The material sequenced was CD4+ T cells sorted from blood, taken at week 4, from a patient treated with tofacitinib. The chain employs TRBV10-3 and TRBJ2-7, with 7 positions matching TRBD1. This clonotype was obtained from a human donor with alopecia areata. CDR3 sequence (DNA): TGTGCCATCAGTGAGAGACAGGGTGACACCTCCTACGAGCAGTACTTC. Its translation: CAISERQGDTSYEQYF.